This T cell receptor beta chain is from a study of cytomegalovirus exposure and HLA in healthy donors. Points from the study as a whole: Researchers reported in a later analysis that common viral pathogens appeared linked to several top clusters. A later analysis linked a missense DCLRE1C variant to TCR beta V- and J-gene trimming. Researchers left out some V segments, among them TRBV6-2 and TRBV6-3, as indistinguishable. It was approximately 170 TCR beta chains that were listed as cytomegalovirus-associated.

Primers: 60 Vbeta forward and 13 Jbeta reverse. Clones were read by immunoSEQ multiplex PCR, and TCRdb kept only the in-frame ones, dropping some. The data show roughly 120,000 clones, with 73% seen just once and approximately 4.3% held by the top ten. As for this clone: What it binds is not known.

The length of the CDR3 is 16 residues. Germline values: CDR1 SGDLS, CDR2 YYNGEE. V was cut by 0 bases and J by 5 bases, with 14 bases left in between. The sample was PBMCs. The TCR sequence derives from a man between 60 and 70 years old in good health and CMV-seropositive. This sequence joins TRBV9 and TRBJ2-2, with D maybe TRBD1 (5 bases). The CDR3 nucleotides are TGTGCCAGCAGCGTAGTGGGGCGGCAGAAGACCGGGGAGCTGTTTTTT. Protein product: CASSVVGRQKTGELFF.